This T cell receptor beta chain emerged from a study of cytomegalovirus exposure and HLA in healthy donors. On this clone itself: Its matching antigen is unknown.

Primers for the PCR totalled 60 Vbeta and 13 Jbeta. Measured with immunoSEQ multiplex PCR; TCRdb has only the in-frame clones, and not every one. In total, the table holds tens of thousands of clones. This CDR3 region has 16 residues. Germline V gene sequence: CDR1 MNHEY, CDR2 SMNVEV (reference sequence). The V and J ends lost 5 bases and 4 bases respectively, with 20 bases between them. Study-level results: Available immune exposure information covered CMV serostatus only. In a later analysis, productive TCRs from donors in an Asian-associated ancestry cluster reportedly carried fewer N-insertions than the cohort mean.

The sample comprised PBMCs. This chain joins TRBV27 and TRBJ1-2; no clear D gene. This sequence was found in a middle-aged woman in good health and CMV-seronegative. The CDR3 coding sequence is TGTGCCAGCAGTGGAGACGATAAGCTAGGTACCTATGGCTACACCTTC. Translating it yields CASSGDDKLGTYGYTF.